This T cell receptor gamma chain was documented in a study of gamma-delta T cells after stem cell transplantation. TCRdb fed the RT-PCR reads into CATT to redo clone calling. This sample has about 570 gamma-chain clones, with more than 20% found just once. Germline V gives CDR1 GITISATS, CDR2 ISYDGTV (reference sequence). There are 17 residues in the CDR3. A word on this clone: With a far larger clone one base away, a read error is the likely cause. Distinct nucleotide sequences in the sample also encode this CDR3.

The source material was gamma-delta T cells. The sequence was collected from a human donor. It is not recorded whose cells these are; they may come from a transplant donor. V gene TRGV9 combines with J gene TRGJP. Here the CDR3 reads CALWEVQNELGKKIKVF. Written as DNA, the CDR3 is TGTGCCTTGTGGGAGGTGCAAAATGAGTTGGGCAAAAAAATAAAGGTATTT.